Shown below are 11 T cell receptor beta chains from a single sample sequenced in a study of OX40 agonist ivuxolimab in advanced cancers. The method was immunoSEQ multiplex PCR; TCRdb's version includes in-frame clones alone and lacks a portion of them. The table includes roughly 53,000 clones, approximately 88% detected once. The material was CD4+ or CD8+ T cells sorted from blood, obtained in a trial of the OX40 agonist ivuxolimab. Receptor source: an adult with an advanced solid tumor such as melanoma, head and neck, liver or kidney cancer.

CDR3 in DNA: TGTGCCAGTAGTATTAGCGAAAGCGGGACTCTCTACAATGAGCAGTTCTTC. Its protein product is CASSISESGTLYNEQFF. V usage is TRBV19 and J usage is TRBJ2-1; TRBD2 agrees at 7 bases. Trimming cost V 3 bases and J 3 bases; bases outside gene matches: 11. Germline CDR1 is LNHDA and CDR2 is SQIVND (reference sequence). The CDR3 runs 17 residues.

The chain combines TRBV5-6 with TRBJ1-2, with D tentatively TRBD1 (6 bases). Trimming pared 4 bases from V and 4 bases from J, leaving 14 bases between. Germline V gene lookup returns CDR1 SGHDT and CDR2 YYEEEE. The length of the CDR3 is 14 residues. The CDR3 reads CASSPTGGPYGYTF. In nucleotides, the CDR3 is TGTGCCAGCAGCCCTACCGGGGGCCCCTATGGCTACACCTTC. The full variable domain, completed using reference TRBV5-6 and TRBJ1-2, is DAGVTQSPTHLIKTRGQQVTLRCSPKSGHDTVSWYQQALGQGPQFIFQYYEEEERQRGNFPDRFSGHQFPNYSSELNVNALLLGDSALYLCASSPTGGPYGYTFGSGTRLTVV.

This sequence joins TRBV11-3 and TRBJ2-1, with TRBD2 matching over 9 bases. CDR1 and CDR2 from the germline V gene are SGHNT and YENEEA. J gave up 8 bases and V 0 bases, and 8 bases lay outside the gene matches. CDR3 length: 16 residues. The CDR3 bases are TGTGCCAGCAGCTTAGAAGGGCGGGAGGGATTAGATGAGCAGTTCTTC. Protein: CASSLEGREGLDEQFF.

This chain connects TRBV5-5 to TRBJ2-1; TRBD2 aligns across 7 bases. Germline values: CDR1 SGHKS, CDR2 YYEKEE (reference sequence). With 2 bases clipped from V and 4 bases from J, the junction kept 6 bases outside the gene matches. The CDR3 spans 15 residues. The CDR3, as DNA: TGTGCCAGCAGCTTAACGGGAGGACGTTACAATGAGCAGTTCTTC. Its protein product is CASSLTGGRYNEQFF.

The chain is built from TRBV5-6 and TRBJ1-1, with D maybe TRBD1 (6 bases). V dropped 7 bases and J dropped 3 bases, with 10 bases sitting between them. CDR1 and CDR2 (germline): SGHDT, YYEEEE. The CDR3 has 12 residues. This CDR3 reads CASGGEDTEAFF. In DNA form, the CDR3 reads TGTGCCAGCGGGGGCGAAGACACTGAAGCTTTCTTT.

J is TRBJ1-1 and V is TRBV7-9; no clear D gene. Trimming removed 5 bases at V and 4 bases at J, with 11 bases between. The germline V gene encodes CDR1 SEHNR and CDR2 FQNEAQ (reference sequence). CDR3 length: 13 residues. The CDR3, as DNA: TGTGCCAGCAGCGCCAGTGCGATCACTGAAGCTTTCTTT. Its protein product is CASSASAITEAFF.

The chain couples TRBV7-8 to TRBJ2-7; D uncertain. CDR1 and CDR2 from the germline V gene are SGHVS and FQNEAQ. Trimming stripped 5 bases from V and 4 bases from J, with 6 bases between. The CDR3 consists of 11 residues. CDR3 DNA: TGTGCCAGCAGCGTAGGGTACGAGCAGTACTTC. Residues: CASSVGYEQYF.

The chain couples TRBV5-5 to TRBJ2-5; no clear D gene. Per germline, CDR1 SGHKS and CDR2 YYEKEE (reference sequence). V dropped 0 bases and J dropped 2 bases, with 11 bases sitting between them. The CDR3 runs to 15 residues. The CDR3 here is CASSLGSVVQETQYF. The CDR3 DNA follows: TGTGCCAGCAGCTTGGGAAGCGTCGTTCAAGAGACCCAGTACTTC.

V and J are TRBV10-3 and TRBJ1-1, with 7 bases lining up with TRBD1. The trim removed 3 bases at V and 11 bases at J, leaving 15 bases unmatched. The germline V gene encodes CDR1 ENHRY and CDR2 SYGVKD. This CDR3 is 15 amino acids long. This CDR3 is CAISEGQAGWEDAFF. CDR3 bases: TGTGCCATCAGTGAAGGACAGGCGGGGTGGGAGGATGCTTTCTTT.

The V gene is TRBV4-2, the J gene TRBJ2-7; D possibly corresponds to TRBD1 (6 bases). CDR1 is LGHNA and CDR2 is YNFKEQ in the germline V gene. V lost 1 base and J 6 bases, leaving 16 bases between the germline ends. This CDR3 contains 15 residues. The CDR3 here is CASSQVIQGHGEQYF. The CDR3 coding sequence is TGTGCCAGCAGCCAAGTAATACAGGGTCACGGCGAGCAGTACTTC.

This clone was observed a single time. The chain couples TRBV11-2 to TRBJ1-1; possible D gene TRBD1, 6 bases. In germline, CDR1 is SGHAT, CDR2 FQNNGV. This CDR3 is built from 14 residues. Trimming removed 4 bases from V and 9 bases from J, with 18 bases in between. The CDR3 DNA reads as TGTGCCAGCAGCTCCCGGGCCCTGGGGGACAAAGCTTTCTTT. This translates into CASSSRALGDKAFF.